This T cell receptor beta chain was recorded in a study of CD8 T cells in Susac syndrome. V lost 2 bases and J 16 bases, leaving 15 bases between the germline ends. In germline, CDR1 is MDHEN, CDR2 SYDVKM. The CDR3 loop spans 12 amino acids. RNA in amounts of roughly 0.5 to 1 ug was reverse transcribed with random hexamers. Amplification of TCR beta CDR3 across 54 Vbeta and 13 Jbeta was performed with immunoSEQ multiplex PCR. From the immunoSEQ multiplex PCR reads, TCRdb called clonotypes with MiXCR, one entry per CDR3 protein. The sample carries about 190,000 distinct CDR3 sequences, around 95% recorded once. Sequencing targeted TCR beta in T cells from blood (CD8+ and CD4+).

The sequence derives from a human donor in good health. Sequencing used CD4+ T cells from PBMCs. This rearrangement joins TRBV28 to TRBJ2-1, with TRBD1 as a possible D gene (6 bases). CDR3 amino acids: CASSLPGVGHFF. The CDR3 nucleotides are TGTGCCAGCAGTTTACCAGGGGTAGGGCATTTCTTC.